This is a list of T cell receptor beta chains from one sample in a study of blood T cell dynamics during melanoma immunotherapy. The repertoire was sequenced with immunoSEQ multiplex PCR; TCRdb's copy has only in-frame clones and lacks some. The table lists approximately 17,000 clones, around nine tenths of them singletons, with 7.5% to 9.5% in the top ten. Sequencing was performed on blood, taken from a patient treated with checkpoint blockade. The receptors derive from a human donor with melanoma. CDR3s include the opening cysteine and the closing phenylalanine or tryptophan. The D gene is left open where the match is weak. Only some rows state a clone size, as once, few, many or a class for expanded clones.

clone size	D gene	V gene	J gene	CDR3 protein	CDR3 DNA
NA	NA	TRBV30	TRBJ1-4	CAWTRKLGSQNEKLFF	TGTGCCTGGACGAGAAAGTTAGGCAGCCAAAATGAAAAACTGTTTTTT
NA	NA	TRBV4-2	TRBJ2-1	CASSQDGQGMAYNEQFF	TGTGCCAGCAGCCAAGATGGGCAGGGGATGGCCTACAATGAGCAGTTCTTC
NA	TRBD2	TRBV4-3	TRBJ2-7	CASSQLSGRALDEQYF	TGCGCCAGCAGCCAGCTTAGCGGGAGGGCCCTCGACGAGCAGTACTTC
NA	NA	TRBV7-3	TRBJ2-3	CASSFDPTAATDTQYF	TGTGCCAGCAGCTTCGACCCGACCGCGGCGACAGATACGCAGTATTTT
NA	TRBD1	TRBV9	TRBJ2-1	CASSPGPGTGNEQFF	TGTGCCAGCAGCCCCGGTCCCGGGACAGGGAATGAGCAGTTCTTC
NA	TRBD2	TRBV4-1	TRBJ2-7	CASSRLRASGSYEQYF	TGCGCCAGCAGCCGCCTTCGAGCTAGCGGCTCCTACGAGCAGTACTTC
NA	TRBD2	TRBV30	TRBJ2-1	CAWSVLASSYNEQFF	TGTGCCTGGAGTGTACTAGCGAGCTCCTACAATGAGCAGTTCTTC
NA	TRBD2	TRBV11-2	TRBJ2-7	CASSLEASGIYEQYF	TGTGCCAGCAGCTTAGAGGCTAGCGGGATCTACGAGCAGTACTTC
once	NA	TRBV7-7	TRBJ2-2	CASSPGADTGELFF	TGTGCCAGCAGCCCGGGGGCCGACACCGGGGAGCTGTTTTTT
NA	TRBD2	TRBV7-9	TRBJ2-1	CASSLIRAAGGIHNEQFF	TGTGCCAGCAGCTTAATTCGGGCGGCGGGAGGAATACACAATGAGCAGTTCTTC
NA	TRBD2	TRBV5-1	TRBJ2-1	CASSVGTNNNEQFF	TGCGCCAGCAGCGTCGGGACTAACAACAATGAGCAGTTCTTC
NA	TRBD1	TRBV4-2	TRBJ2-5	CASSRTGTGGETQYF	TGTGCCAGCAGCCGGACCGGGACAGGGGGAGAGACCCAGTACTTC
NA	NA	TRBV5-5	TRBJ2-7	CASSLAHLYEQYF	TGTGCCAGCAGCTTGGCTCACCTCTACGAGCAGTACTTC
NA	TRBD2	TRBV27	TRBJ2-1	CASSLSRPSGSNNNEQFF	TGTGCCAGCAGTTTATCTCGGCCTAGCGGGAGTAACAACAATGAGCAGTTCTTC
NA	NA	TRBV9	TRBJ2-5	CASSHFSGHETQYF	TGTGCCAGCAGCCACTTCTCTGGCCACGAGACCCAGTACTTC
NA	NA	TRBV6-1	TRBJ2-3	CAAIIEVGRRLPLVF	TGTGCCGCAATTATTGAGGTGGGGAGACGTCTCCCGCTAGTCTTT
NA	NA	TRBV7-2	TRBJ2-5	CASSRGETQYF	TGTGCCAGCAGCCGGGGGGAGACCCAGTACTTC
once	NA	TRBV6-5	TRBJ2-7	CASSYRGNGAYEQYF	TGTGCCAGCAGTTACAGGGGGAATGGTGCCTACGAGCAGTACTTC
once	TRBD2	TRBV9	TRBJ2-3	CASSPGLASSTDTQYF	TGTGCCAGCAGCCCGGGACTAGCGTCTAGCACAGATACGCAGTATTTT